This paragraph reports one TCR beta chain. There is no known antigen for this receptor. Within one base of it there is no much larger clone, and no base qualities were kept. At the junction V is shortened by 6 bases and J by 3 bases; bases outside the gene matches: 12. As encoded in the germline V gene, CDR1 is SNHLY while CDR2 is FYNNEI. The CDR3 starts with the cysteine, ends with the phenylalanine, and has 16 residues. The only DNA kept is the CDR3, 48 bases in frame from the first base. The donors were included in the validation cohort of 100 to 150 subjects, a group kept apart from the roughly 690-subject first cohort. This specimen comes from a study of cytomegalovirus exposure and HLA in healthy donors listed by TCRdb under 2017. Concerning the study at large: According to a later analysis, the roughly 120 validation repertoires were produced on the same platform as the approximately 610 repertoires of the first cohort. The study aimed to test whether cataloging public T cell receptors could reveal signatures of past pathogen exposure. A separate validation cohort of roughly 130 different subjects was used in addition to the 666-subject first cohort. To predict cytomegalovirus infection status, the study brought together high-throughput TCR immunosequencing, statistical association of individual TCRs with disease status, and machine learning. General findings and caveats noted by the study authors: The classifier was reported to diagnose cytomegalovirus status with high specificity and sensitivity in both the original cohort and the validation cohort. While some public TCRs were present in many individuals, most TCR sequences turned up only very rarely across donors. In vitro tests confirmed that a few of the cytomegalovirus-associated TCR beta chains recognize cytomegalovirus antigens. Of the cluster scores, approximately 94% were above 0 in a later analysis, which found that TCRs clustered in the first cohort also tended to co-occur in the 130 or so validation repertoires. According to the authors, the approach could potentially be generalized to other disease states and immunological phenotypes. In the study, some 180 TCR beta chains were listed as associated with cytomegalovirus. All 120 or so repertoires were used to score co-occurrence in the validation cohort in a later analysis, because that analysis had no HLA typing for the cohort.

Libraries were built with the immunoSEQ multiplex PCR assay. The authors' pipeline ran thus. A statistical classification framework was built for diagnosing cytomegalovirus status from the catalog of TCR beta chain sequences. This is the immuneACCESS table as TCRdb keeps it, with only in-frame sequences that have V and J called. A part of the clones is gone; compared with another copy, unresolved V genes explain less than half, and the rest is unexplained. D and trimming come from the DNA, and the V and J calls and clone size come from that table. Counted in this sample were some 130,000 clones; approximately 85% of them appeared once. The ten biggest clones cover more than 1.4% of the sample.

This TCR was recovered from a woman under 40 in good health and CMV-seronegative. Material for sequencing was PBMCs. This chain is built from TRBV2 and TRBJ2-7; 9 middle bases align to TRBD1. This receptor has the CDR3 CASRDSTGGAFYEQYF. The sequenced DNA: TGTGCCAGCAGAGATAGTACAGGGGGCGCCTTCTACGAGCAGTACTTC.